This T cell receptor (beta chain) was recorded in a study of blood T cells in healthy people across ages. Sample-barcoded 5' priming and a J-beta primer mix drove a second PCR of 7 to 11 cycles. Via MiXCR, TCRdb re-called the 5' RACE reads, giving one row per CDR3 protein. The data contain some 1.4 million distinct CDR3 sequences, approximately 40% of them singletons. In regard to this clonotype: No antigen is known for it.

Regarding the study as a whole: Older age coincided with a roughly linear decline in TCR beta diversity per million T cells.

CDR1 is SGHKS and CDR2 is YYEKEE in the germline V gene (reference sequence). CDR3 length: 17 residues. V lost 3 bases, J lost 0 bases, and 5 bases stayed unmatched. Source material: blood. This TCR came from a woman aged 18 to 35 in good health. The genes are TRBV5-5 and TRBJ2-7, with 14 bases that match TRBD2. The CDR3 sequence is CASSSRLAGGYSYEQYF. DNA for the CDR3: TGTGCCAGCAGCTCCCGACTAGCGGGGGGGTACTCCTACGAGCAGTACTTC. Drawing the rest from reference TRBV5-5 and TRBJ2-7, the complete variable domain is DAGVTQSPTHLIKTRGQQVTLRCSPISGHKSVSWYQQVLGQGPQFIFQYYEKEERGRGNFPDRFSARQFPNYSSELNVNALLLGDSALYLCASSSRLAGGYSYEQYFGPGTRLTVT.